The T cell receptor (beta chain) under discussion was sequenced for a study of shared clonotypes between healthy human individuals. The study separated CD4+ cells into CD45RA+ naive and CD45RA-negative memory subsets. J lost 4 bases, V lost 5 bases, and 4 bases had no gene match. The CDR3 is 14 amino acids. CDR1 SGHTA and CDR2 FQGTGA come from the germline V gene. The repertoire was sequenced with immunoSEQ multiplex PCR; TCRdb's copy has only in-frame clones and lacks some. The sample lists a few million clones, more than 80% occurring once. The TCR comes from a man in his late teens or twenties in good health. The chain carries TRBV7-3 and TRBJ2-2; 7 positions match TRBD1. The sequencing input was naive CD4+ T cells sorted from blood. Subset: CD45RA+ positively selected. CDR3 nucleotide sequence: TGTGCCAGCAGCGAGACAGGGCTCACCGGGGAGCTGTTTTTT. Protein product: CASSETGLTGELFF.